This T cell receptor beta chain was recorded in a study of CD8+CD57+ T cells in acquired aplastic anemia. Study-level findings and limits: CD8+ Simpson's diversity showed no significant patient-control difference. Patients and controls shared just under 30 CD8+ CDR3 sequences, highly expressed in patients.

Patients selected for sequencing had displayed CD8+CD57+ cell expansion by flow cytometry. Every patient was diagnosed with severe acquired aplastic anemia. At blood sampling, none of the patients had yet received therapy. As concerns this clonotype: Its antigen remains unknown.

Investigators profiled TCR beta VDJ and CDR3 from genomic DNA template. MiXCR, run by TCRdb on the reads, gives a single entry per CDR3 protein. Of about 41,000 distinct CDR3 sequences listed, about 63% are singletons. Per germline, CDR1 SGHTA and CDR2 FQGNSA. Between the trimmed V and J ends, which lost 4 bases and 5 bases, there was a span of 8 bases. The CDR3 spans 12 residues. V is TRBV7-2 and J is TRBJ2-5; D gene ambiguous. Sequencing was carried out using sorted CD4+, CD8+, or CD8+CD57+ T cells (not recorded which) from PBMCs. This receptor was taken from a human donor with aplastic anemia. The DNA for the CDR3 is TGTGCCAGCAGCTCCAGTAGGGAGACCCAGTACTTC. Protein: CASSSSRETQYF.